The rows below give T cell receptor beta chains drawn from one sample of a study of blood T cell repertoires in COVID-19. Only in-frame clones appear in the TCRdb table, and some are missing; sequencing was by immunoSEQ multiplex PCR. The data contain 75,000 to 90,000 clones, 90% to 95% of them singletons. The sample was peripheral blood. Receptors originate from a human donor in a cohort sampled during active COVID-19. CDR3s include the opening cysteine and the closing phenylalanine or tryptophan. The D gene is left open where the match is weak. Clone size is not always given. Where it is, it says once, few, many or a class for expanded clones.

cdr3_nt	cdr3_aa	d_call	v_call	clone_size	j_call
TGTGCCAGCTTACAGGTTAGCAATCAGCCCCAGCATTTT	CASLQVSNQPQHF	.	TRBV6-5	.	TRBJ1-5
TGTGCCAGCAGTACTGGTGGGACAGGGGATTACGAGCAGTACTTC	CASSTGGTGDYEQYF	TRBD1	TRBV6-5	.	TRBJ2-7
TGTGCCACCACAGGGGGGTTTGGCACTGAAGCTTTCTTT	CATTGGFGTEAFF	TRBD1	TRBV19	.	TRBJ1-1
TGTGCCAGCAGCAGTTCCCGGGACAGCTATAGCAATCAGCCCCAGCATTTT	CASSSSRDSYSNQPQHF	TRBD1	TRBV5-8	once	TRBJ1-5
TGTGCTAGCAGCTTAGGCCCTATTGGCACAGATACGCAGTATTTT	CASSLGPIGTDTQYF	.	TRBV7-7	.	TRBJ2-3
TGCACCAGCAGCCAGGGAGAGGTGAGGCAGCCCCAGCATTTT	CTSSQGEVRQPQHF	.	TRBV1	.	TRBJ1-5
TGTGCCAGCAGTGCATCGGACTGGCGGGAGACCCAGTACTTC	CASSASDWRETQYF	.	TRBV2	few	TRBJ2-5
TGCGCCAGCAGCCAAGAACTAGCGGGGATAGGCGGGGAGCTGTTTTTT	CASSQELAGIGGELFF	TRBD2	TRBV4-3	.	TRBJ2-2
TGCGCCAGCAGCCAAGTCATTGGGGGACTAGCGGGGTTCAACAATGAGCAGTTCTTC	CASSQVIGGLAGFNNEQFF	TRBD2	TRBV4-1	.	TRBJ2-1
TGTGCCAGCAGCCAAGATTCCGGGACAGGAAATCAGCCCCAGCATTTT	CASSQDSGTGNQPQHF	TRBD1	TRBV3-1/TRBV3-2	.	TRBJ1-5
TGTGCCAGTAGTCTCAGCGGGGGCATTTCGACCCAGTACTTC	CASSLSGGISTQYF	TRBD2	TRBV19	.	TRBJ2-5
TGTGCCAGTAGTCCTTTGACTGGCAATGAGCAGTTCTTC	CASSPLTGNEQFF	.	TRBV6-5	.	TRBJ2-1
TGTGCCAGCAGCTTAGCGTTTGGTTTGACAGATGGCTACACCTTC	CASSLAFGLTDGYTF	.	TRBV7-2	.	TRBJ1-2
TGCGCCAGCAGCCACTCTGGGGGACAGGGGACGCAGTATTTT	CASSHSGGQGTQYF	TRBD1	TRBV4-3	once	TRBJ2-3
TGTGCCAGCAGTTACTTACTTCGGGCCTACGAGCAGTACTTC	CASSYLLRAYEQYF	.	TRBV6-2/TRBV6-3	.	TRBJ2-7
TGCGCCAGCAGCATAACGCCAGGCTCAGATACGCAGTATTTT	CASSITPGSDTQYF	.	TRBV5-1	.	TRBJ2-3
TGCGCCAGCAGCCTGACTAGCGGGGGGGATACGCAGTATTTT	CASSLTSGGDTQYF	TRBD2	TRBV5-1	once	TRBJ2-3
TGTGCCAGCAGGGCGGGACAGGGCGGTGAAAAACTGTTTTTT	CASRAGQGGEKLFF	TRBD1	TRBV6-5	.	TRBJ1-4
TGTGCCATCAAGCGAGGAGCGGGGCCCACAGATACGCAGTATTTT	CAIKRGAGPTDTQYF	TRBD2	TRBV10-3	.	TRBJ2-3
TGCGCCAGCAGCTTCTCAACAGGGGTAGAGAACTATGGCTACACCTTC	CASSFSTGVENYGYTF	TRBD1	TRBV5-1	.	TRBJ1-2
TGCGCCAGCATCCCGCAGGACAAGCCCTACGAGCAGTACTTC	CASIPQDKPYEQYF	.	TRBV5-1	.	TRBJ2-7
TGCGCCAGCAGCTCACCAGGTCGGGGCAAAAACATTCAGTACTTC	CASSSPGRGKNIQYF	.	TRBV5-1	.	TRBJ2-4
TGTGCCAGCACCCCAGCGGGACAGGGGTACAATGAGCAGTTCTTC	CASTPAGQGYNEQFF	TRBD1	TRBV7-9	once	TRBJ2-1
TGTGCCAGCAGCCGCGGACTAGCGGGGGACACAGATACGCAGTATTTT	CASSRGLAGDTDTQYF	TRBD2	TRBV7-9	.	TRBJ2-3
TGTGCCAGCAGCAACTACAGGGACACTGAAGCTTTCTTT	CASSNYRDTEAFF	.	TRBV6-5	few	TRBJ1-1
TGTGCCAGCTCATCGGGGGAACGAGGAAACACCATATATTTT	CASSSGERGNTIYF	.	TRBV18	.	TRBJ1-3
TGTGCCAGCAGCCGTCTCACCGCGGGGGGTTCAGATACGCAGTATTTT	CASSRLTAGGSDTQYF	TRBD2	TRBV13	.	TRBJ2-3
TGTGCCACCTCCGACGCCGGGACAGCCACCGGGGAGCTGTTTTTT	CATSDAGTATGELFF	TRBD1	TRBV24-1	.	TRBJ2-2
TGTGCCAGCAGCTTAAACCCCTTAGGAGGAAACACCGGGGAGCTGTTTTTT	CASSLNPLGGNTGELFF	.	TRBV7-3	.	TRBJ2-2